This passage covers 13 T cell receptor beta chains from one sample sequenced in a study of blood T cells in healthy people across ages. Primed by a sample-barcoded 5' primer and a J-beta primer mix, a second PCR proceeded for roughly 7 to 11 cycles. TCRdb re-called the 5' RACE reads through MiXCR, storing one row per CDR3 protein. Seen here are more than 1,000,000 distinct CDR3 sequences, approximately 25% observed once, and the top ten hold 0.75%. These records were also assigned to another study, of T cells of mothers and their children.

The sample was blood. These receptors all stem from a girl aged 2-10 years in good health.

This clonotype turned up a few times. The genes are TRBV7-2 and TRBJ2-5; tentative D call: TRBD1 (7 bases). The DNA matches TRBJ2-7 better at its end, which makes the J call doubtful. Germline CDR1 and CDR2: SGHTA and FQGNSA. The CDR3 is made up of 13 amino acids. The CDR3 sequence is CASREQGRYEQYF. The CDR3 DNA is TGTGCCAGCAGGGAACAGGGGAGGTACGAGCAGTACTTC.

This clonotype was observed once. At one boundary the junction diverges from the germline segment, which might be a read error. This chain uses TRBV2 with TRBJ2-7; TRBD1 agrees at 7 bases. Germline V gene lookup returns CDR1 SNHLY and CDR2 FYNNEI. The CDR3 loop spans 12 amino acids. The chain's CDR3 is CASRETGYAQYF. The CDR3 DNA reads TGTGCCAGCAGGGAGACAGGGTACGCGCAGTACTTC.

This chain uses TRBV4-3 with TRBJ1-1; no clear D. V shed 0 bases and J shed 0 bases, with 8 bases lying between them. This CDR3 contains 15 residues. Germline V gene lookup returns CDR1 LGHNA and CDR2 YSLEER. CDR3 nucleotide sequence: TGCGCCAGCAGCCAAGAGATGGGTATGAACACTGAAGCTTTCTTT. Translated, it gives CASSQEMGMNTEAFF.

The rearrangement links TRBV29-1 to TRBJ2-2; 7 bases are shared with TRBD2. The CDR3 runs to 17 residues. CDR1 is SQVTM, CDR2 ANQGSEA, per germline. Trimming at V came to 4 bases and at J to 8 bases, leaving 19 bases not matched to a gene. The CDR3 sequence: CSVGRRSGGSATGELFF. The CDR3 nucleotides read TGCAGCGTTGGAAGGAGATCGGGGGGATCGGCCACGGGGGAGCTGTTTTTT.

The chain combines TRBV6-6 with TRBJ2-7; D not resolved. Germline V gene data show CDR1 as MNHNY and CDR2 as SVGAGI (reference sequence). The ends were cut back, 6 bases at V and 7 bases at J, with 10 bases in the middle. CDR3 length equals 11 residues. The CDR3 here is CASSKSDEQYF. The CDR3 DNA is TGTGCCAGCAGCAAGTCGGATGAGCAGTACTTC.

DNA for the CDR3: TGCGCCAGCAGCTTGGGCGGGACAAACTTTCCCTACGAGCAGTACTTC. Protein: CASSLGGTNFPYEQYF. V is TRBV5-1 and J is TRBJ2-7; D assignment may be TRBD1 or TRBD2 (6 bases each). The CDR3 totals 16 residues. The V end lost 0 bases, the J end lost 2 bases, and 15 bases lay between the germline ends. Germline V gene data show CDR1 as SGHRS and CDR2 as YFSETQ.

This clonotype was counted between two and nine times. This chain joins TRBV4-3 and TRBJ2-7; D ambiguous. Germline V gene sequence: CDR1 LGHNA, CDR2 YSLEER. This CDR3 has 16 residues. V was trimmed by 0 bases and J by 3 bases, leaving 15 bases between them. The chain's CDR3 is CASSQDLGPGGYEQYF. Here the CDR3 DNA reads TGCGCCAGCAGCCAAGATTTAGGTCCAGGCGGCTACGAGCAGTACTTC.

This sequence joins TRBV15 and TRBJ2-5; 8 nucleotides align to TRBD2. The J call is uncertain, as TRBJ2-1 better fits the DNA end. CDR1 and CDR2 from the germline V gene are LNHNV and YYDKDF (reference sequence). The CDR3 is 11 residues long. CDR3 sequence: CATLRGGEQFF. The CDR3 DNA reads TGTGCCACGCTCCGGGGGGGTGAGCAGTTCTTC.

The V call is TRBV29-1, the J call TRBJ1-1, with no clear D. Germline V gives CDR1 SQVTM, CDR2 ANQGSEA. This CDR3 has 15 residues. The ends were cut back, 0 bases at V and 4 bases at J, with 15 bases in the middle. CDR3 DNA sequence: TGCAGCGTTGAAGATAGCCCAGCCTTGACCACTGAAGCTTTCTTT. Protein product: CSVEDSPALTTEAFF.

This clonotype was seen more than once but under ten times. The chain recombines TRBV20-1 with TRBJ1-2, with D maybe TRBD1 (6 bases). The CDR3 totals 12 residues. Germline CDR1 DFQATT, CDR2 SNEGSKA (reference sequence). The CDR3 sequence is CGRSTGGGGYTF. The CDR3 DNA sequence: TGCGGGAGGTCCACAGGAGGGGGAGGCTACACCTTC.

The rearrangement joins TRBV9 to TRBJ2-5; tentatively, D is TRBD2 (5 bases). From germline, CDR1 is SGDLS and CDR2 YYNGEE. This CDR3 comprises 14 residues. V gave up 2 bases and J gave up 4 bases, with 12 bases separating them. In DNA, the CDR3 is TGTGCCAGCAGCGTCGGTCGGGGAACAGAGACCCAGTACTTC. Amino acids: CASSVGRGTETQYF.

This CDR3 reads CATSDAGVAQETQYF. The CDR3 DNA follows: TGTGCCACCAGTGACGCAGGGGTGGCGCAAGAGACCCAGTACTTC. This sequence joins TRBV24-1 and TRBJ2-5, with D perhaps matching TRBD1 (6 bases). V shed 4 bases and J shed 2 bases, with 13 bases lying between them. The CDR3 sequence is 15 residues long. Germline values: CDR1 KGHDR, CDR2 SFDVKD.

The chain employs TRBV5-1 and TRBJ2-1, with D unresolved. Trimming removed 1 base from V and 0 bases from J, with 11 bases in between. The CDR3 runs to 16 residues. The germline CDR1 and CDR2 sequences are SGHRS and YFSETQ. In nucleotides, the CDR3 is TGCGCCAGCAGCTTGCGAGTAGGAAGCTCCTACAATGAGCAGTTCTTC. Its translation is CASSLRVGSSYNEQFF.